The sequence of this T cell receptor (beta chain) was determined in a study of blood T cell repertoires in COVID-19. Original processing methods: Amplification of reference gene primers was used by the study to estimate nucleated cell counts. Assay used: immunoSEQ multiplex PCR; TCRdb lists only in-frame clones, some missing. That table gives V, J and clone size, and the DNA gave D and trimming. Of roughly 120,000 clones in the sample, over 75% were seen once. This clone appeared a few times. The receptor comes from a man in his fifties or sixties with acute or convalescent COVID-19. The sequencing input was peripheral blood.

CDR3 sequence reads: CASSVLNEQFF. CDR3 DNA: TGCGCCAGCAGCGTCCTTAATGAGCAGTTCTTC. The chain carries TRBV5-1 and TRBJ2-1; D call uncertain. This CDR3 spans 11 amino acids. V dropped 4 bases and J dropped 7 bases, with 6 bases sitting between them. CDR1 and CDR2 (germline): SGHRS, YFSETQ.